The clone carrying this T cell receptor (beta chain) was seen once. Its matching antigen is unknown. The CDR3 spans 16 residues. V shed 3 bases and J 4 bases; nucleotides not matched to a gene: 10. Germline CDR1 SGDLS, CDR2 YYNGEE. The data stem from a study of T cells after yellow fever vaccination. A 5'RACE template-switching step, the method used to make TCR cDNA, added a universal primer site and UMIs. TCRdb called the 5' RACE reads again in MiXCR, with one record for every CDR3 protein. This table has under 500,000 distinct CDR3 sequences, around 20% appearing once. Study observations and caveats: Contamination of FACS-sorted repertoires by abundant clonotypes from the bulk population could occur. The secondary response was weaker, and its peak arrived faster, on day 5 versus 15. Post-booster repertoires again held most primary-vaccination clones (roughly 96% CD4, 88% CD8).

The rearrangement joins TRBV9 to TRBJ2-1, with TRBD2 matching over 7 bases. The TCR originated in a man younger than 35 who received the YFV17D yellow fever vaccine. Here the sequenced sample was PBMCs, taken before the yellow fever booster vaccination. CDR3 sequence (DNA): TGTGCCAGCAGCGCCCACAGCGGGGTGGGATACAATGAGCAGTTCTTC. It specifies CASSAHSGVGYNEQFF.